This TCR beta chain was found in a study of CD8 T cells in ankylosing spondylitis. The CDR3 contains 14 residues. The V and J ends lost 7 bases and 2 bases respectively, with 17 bases between them. The germline V gene has CDR1 SQVTM and CDR2 ANQGSEA. TCRdb itself ran the 5' RACE reads through MiXCR, one entry per CDR3 protein. In the table there are roughly 300,000 distinct CDR3 sequences, roughly 8% of which are singletons. Regarding the study as a whole: Roughly eight highly homologous variants made up a TCR beta motif that seemed to typify ankylosing spondylitis blood. Disease-linked clones displayed a CD8+ phenotype and appeared relatively rarely in peripheral blood.

In this sample, this clonotype turned up a few times. Its antigen is still unknown. V is TRBV29-1 and J is TRBJ1-2; D is uncertain. This TCR came from a male donor with ankylosing spondylitis. The sequencing sample was made of blood, either unsorted or a sorted T cell fraction (not recorded which). In DNA, the CDR3 is TGCAGCGCAAGAAAGGGTGTCGAAAACTATGGCTACACCTTC. Protein: CSARKGVENYGYTF. The whole variable domain, remainder taken from reference TRBV29-1 and TRBJ1-2, is SAVISQKPSRDICQRGTSLTIQCQVDSQVTMMFWYRQQPGQSLTLIATANQGSEATYESGFVIDKFPISRPNLTFSTLTVSNMSPEDSSIYLCSARKGVENYGYTFGSGTRLTVV.